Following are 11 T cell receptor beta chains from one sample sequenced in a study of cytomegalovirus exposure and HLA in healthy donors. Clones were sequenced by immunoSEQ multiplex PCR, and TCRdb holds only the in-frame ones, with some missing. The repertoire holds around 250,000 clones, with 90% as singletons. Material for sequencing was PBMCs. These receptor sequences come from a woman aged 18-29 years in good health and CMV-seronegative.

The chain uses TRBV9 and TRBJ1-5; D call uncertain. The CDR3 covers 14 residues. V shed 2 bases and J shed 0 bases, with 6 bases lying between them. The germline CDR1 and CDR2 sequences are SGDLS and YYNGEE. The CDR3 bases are TGTGCCAGCAGCGTCGACTATAGCAATCAGCCCCAGCATTTT. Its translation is CASSVDYSNQPQHF.

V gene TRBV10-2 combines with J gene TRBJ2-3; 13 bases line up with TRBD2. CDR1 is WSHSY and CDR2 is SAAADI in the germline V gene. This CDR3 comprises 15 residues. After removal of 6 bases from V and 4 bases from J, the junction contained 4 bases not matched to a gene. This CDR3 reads CASREGTSGADTQYF. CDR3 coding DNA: TGCGCCAGCAGGGAGGGGACTAGCGGGGCAGATACGCAGTATTTT.

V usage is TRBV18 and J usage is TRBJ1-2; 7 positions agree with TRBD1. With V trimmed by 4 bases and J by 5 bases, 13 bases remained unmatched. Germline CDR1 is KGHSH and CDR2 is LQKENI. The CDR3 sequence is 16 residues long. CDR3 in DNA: TGTGCCAGCTCACAAGGGACAGTGACGGAGGGATATGGCTACACCTTC. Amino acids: CASSQGTVTEGYGYTF.

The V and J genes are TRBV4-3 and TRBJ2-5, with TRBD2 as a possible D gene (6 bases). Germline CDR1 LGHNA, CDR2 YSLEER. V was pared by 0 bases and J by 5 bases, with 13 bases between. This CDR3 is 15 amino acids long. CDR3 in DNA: TGCGCCAGCAGCCAAGAGGCCGGGGGAAGGGAGACCCAGTACTTC. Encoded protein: CASSQEAGGRETQYF.

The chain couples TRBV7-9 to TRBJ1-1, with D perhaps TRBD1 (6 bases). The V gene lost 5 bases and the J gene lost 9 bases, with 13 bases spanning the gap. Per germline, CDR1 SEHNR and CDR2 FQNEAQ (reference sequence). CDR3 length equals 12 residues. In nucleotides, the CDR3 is TGTGCCAGCAGCCCCCGGGACACCCAAGCTTTCTTT. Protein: CASSPRDTQAFF. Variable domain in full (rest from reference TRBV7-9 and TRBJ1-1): DTGVSQNPRHKITKRGQNVTFRCDPISEHNRLYWYRQTLGQGPEFLTYFQNEAQLEKSRLLSDRFSAERPKGSFSTLEIQRTEQGDSAMYLCASSPRDTQAFFGQGTRLTVV.

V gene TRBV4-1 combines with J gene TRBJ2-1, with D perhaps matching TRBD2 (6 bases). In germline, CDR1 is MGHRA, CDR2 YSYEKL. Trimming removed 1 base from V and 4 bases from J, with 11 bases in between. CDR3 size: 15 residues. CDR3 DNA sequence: TGCGCCAGCAGCCAAGGGTGGGGGACTTACAATGAGCAGTTCTTC. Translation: CASSQGWGTYNEQFF.

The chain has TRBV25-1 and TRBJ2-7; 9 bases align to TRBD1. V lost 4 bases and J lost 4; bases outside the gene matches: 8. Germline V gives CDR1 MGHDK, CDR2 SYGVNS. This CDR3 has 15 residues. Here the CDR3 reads CASSGDRDGVYEQYF. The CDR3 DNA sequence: TGTGCCAGCAGTGGGGACAGGGATGGGGTTTACGAGCAGTACTTC.

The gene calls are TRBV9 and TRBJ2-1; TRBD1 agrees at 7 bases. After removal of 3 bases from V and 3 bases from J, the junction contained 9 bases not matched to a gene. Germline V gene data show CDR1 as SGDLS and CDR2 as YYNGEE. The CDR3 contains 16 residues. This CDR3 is CASSGGTATLYNEQFF. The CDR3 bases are TGTGCCAGCAGCGGGGGGACAGCAACTCTCTACAATGAGCAGTTCTTC.

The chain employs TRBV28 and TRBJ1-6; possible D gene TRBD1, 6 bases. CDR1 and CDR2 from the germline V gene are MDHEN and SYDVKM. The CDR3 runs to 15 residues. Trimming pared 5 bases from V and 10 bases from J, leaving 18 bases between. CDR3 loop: CASSPRTAARSPLHF. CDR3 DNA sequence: TGTGCCAGCAGTCCTCGGACAGCCGCGCGATCACCCCTCCACTTT.

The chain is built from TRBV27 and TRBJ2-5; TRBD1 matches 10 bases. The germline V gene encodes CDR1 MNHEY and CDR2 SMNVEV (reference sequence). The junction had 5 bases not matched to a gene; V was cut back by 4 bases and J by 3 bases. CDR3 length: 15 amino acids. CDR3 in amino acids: CASSSYGTGEETQYF. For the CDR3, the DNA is TGTGCCAGCAGTTCCTACGGGACAGGGGAAGAGACCCAGTACTTC.

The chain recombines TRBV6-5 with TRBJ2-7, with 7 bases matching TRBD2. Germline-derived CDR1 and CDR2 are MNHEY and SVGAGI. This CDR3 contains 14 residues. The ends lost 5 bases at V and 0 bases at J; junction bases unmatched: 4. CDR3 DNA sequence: TGTGCCAGCAGTCCTACTAGCGCCTCCTACGAGCAGTACTTC. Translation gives CASSPTSASYEQYF.